The clone carrying this T cell receptor (beta chain) showed up just a few times. What it binds is not known. This sample was taken from a study of T cell responses to AZD1222 COVID-19 vaccine. Study overall: Pooled samples include second doses given at about 4 or 12 weeks. General study points: Epitopes outside B.1.351 and B.1.1.7 mutated regions reportedly drew nearly half of spike TCRs. Across the whole spike, CD4 TCRs peaked at regions 160-218 and 743-854.

Here immunoSEQ multiplex PCR was the method, and the copy in TCRdb shows in-frame clones only, minus some. The repertoire has about 120,000 clones, 87% of them found once; the top ten carry about 3.3%. The receptor was isolated from an adult in good health. The sample in question was peripheral blood, obtained on day 0 of AZD1222 vaccination.

The CDR3 region has the DNA TGTGCCATCAGTGAAGGACTAGCGGGAGGCAGGAACGAGCAGTACTTC. Its protein is CAISEGLAGGRNEQYF. The chain is built from TRBV10-3 and TRBJ2-7, with TRBD2 matching over 14 bases. The CDR3 runs 16 residues. CDR1 ENHRY and CDR2 SYGVKD come from the germline V gene. V was clipped by 3 bases and J by 5 bases; unmatched bases: 6.